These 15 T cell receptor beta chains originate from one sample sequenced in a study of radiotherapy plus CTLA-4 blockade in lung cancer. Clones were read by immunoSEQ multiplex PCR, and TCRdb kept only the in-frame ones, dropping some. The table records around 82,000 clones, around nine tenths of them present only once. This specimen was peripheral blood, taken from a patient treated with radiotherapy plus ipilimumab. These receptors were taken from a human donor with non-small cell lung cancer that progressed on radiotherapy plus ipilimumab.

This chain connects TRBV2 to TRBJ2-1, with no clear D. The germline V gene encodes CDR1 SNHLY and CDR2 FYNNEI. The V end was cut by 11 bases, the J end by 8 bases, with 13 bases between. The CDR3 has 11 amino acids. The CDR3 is CAGRMWHEQFF. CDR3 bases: TGTGCCGGCCGGATGTGGCATGAGCAGTTCTTC.

CDR3 in DNA: TGTGCCAGCAGTGTTTCAGGATATGGCTACACCTTC. This gives the protein CASSVSGYGYTF. V usage is TRBV6-1 and J usage is TRBJ1-2; D gene unclear. CDR1 is MNHNS and CDR2 is SASEGT in the germline V gene. V lost 4 bases and J lost 5, with 8 bases in between. The CDR3 is 12 amino acids.

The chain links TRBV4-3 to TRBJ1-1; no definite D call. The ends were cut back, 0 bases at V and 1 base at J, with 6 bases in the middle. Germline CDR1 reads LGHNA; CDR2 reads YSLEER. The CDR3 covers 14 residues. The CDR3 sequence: CASSQEAENTEAFF. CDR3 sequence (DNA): TGCGCCAGCAGCCAAGAGGCGGAGAACACTGAAGCTTTCTTT.

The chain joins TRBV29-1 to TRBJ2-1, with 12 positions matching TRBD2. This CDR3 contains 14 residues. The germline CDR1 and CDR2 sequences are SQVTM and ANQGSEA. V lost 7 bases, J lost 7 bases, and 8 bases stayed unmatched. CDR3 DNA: TGCAGCGCCGGTCTGACTAGCGGGAGAAATGAGCAGTTCTTC. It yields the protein CSAGLTSGRNEQFF.

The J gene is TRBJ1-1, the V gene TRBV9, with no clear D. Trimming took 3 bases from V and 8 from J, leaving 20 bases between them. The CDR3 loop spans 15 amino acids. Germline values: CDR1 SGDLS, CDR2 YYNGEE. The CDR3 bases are TGTGCCAGCAGCGCCCTTGGGGATTGGGTCTCGGAAGCTTTCTTT. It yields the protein CASSALGDWVSEAFF.

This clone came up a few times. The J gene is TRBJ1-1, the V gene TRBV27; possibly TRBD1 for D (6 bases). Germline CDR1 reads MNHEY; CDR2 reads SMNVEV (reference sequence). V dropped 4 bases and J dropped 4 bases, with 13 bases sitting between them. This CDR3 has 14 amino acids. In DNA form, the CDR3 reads TGTGCCAGCAGTTCACTGGGGGGCGTCACTGAAGCTTTCTTT. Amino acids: CASSSLGGVTEAFF.

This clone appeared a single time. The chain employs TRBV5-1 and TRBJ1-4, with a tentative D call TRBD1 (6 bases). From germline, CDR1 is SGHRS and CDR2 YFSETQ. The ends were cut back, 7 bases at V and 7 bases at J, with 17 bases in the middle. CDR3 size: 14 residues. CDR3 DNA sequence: TGCGCCAGCCGGGACAACATTCTGCGTGAAAAACTGTTTTTT. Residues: CASRDNILREKLFF.

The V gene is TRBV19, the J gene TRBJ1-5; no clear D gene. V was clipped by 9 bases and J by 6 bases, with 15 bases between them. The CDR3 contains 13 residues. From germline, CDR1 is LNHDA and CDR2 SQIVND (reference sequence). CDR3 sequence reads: CASGPDRIQPQHF. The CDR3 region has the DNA TGTGCCAGCGGACCAGATAGGATTCAGCCCCAGCATTTT.

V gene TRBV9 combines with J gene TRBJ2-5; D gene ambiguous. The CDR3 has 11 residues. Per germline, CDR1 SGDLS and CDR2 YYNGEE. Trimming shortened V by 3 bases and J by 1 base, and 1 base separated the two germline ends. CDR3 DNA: TGTGCCAGCAGCGCCCAAGAGACCCAGTACTTC. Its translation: CASSAQETQYF.

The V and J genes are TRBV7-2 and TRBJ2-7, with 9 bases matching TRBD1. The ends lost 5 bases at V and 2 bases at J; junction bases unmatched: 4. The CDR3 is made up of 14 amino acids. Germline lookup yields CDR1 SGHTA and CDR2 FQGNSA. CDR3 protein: CASSPRQGAYEQYF. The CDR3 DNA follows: TGTGCCAGCAGCCCTAGACAGGGGGCCTACGAGCAGTACTTC.

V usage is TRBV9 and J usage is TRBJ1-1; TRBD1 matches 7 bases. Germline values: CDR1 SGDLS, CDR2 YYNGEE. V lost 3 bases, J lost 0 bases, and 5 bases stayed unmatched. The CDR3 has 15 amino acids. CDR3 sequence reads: CASSATGAMNTEAFF. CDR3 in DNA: TGTGCCAGCAGCGCTACAGGGGCAATGAACACTGAAGCTTTCTTT.

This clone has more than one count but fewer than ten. CDR3 DNA sequence: TGTGCCAGCATCAGGGGGGCAGACACCTACGAGCAGTACTTC. It yields the protein CASIRGADTYEQYF. The chain employs TRBV5-5 and TRBJ2-7; D might be TRBD1 (7 bases). The CDR3 runs to 14 residues. CDR1 is SGHKS and CDR2 is YYEKEE in the germline V gene (reference sequence). The V gene lost 6 bases and the J gene lost 2 bases, with 15 bases spanning the gap.

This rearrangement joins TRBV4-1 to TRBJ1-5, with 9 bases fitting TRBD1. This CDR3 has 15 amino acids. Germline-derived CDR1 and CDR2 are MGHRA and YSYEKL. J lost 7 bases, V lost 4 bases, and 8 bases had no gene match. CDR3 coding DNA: TGCGCCAGCAGCCGCCGAAGGGACAGGGACCAGCCCCAGCATTTT. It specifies CASSRRRDRDQPQHF.

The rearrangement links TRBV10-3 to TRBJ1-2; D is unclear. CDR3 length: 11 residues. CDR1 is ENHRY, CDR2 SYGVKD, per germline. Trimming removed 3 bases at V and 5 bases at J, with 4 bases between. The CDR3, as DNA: TGTGCCATCAGTGACGGGTATGGCTACACCTTC. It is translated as CAISDGYGYTF.

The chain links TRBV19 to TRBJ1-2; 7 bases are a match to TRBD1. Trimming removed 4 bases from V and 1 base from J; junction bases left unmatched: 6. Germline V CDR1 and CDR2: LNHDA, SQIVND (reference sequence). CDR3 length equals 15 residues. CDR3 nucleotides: TGTGCCAGTAGTACGCGACAGGGAGATAACTATGGCTACACCTTC. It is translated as CASSTRQGDNYGYTF.